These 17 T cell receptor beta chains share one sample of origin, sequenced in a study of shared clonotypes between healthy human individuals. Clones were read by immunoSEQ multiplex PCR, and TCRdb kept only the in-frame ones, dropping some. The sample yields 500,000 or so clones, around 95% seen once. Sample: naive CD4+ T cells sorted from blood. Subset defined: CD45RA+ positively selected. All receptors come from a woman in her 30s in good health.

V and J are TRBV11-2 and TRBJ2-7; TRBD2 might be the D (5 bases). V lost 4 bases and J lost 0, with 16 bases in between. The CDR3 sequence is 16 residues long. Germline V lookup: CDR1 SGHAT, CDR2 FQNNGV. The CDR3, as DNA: TGTGCCAGCAGCTCGGCTGGCGGGCAGAGCTCCTACGAGCAGTACTTC. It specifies CASSSAGGQSSYEQYF.

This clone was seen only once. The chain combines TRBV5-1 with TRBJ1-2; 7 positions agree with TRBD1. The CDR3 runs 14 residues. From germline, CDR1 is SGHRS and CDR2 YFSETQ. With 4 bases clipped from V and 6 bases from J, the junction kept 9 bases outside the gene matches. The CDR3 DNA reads TGCGCCAGCAGCCCCCCGGACAGGTTGGATGGCTACACCTTC. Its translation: CASSPPDRLDGYTF.

Written as DNA, the CDR3 is TGTGCCAGCAGTGACGTTGGGACGGGCTACGAGCAGTACTTC. As protein: CASSDVGTGYEQYF. J is TRBJ2-7 and V is TRBV25-1; D might be TRBD1 or TRBD2, each matching 5 bases. V lost 3 bases and J lost 3, with 12 bases in between. This CDR3 is 14 amino acids long. The V gene's germline CDR1 is MGHDK and CDR2 SYGVNS.

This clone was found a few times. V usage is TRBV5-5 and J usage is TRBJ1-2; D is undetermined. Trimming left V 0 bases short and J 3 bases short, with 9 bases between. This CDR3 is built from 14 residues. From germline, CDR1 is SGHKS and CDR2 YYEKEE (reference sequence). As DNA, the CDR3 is TGTGCCAGCAGCTTGGGTCTCAGCTACTATGGCTACACCTTC. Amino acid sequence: CASSLGLSYYGYTF.

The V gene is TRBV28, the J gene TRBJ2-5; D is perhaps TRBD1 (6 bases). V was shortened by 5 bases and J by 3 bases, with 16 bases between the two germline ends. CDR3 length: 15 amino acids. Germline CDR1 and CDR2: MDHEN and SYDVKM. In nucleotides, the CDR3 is TGTGCCAGCAGTCGCAGCGGACAGCGAAAAGAGACCCAGTACTTC. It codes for CASSRSGQRKETQYF.

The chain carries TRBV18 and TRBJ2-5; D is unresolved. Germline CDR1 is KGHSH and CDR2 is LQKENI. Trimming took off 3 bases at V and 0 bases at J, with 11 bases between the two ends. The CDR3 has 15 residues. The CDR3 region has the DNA TGTGCCAGCTCACCCCGACGATCCGACCAAGAGACCCAGTACTTC. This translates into CASSPRRSDQETQYF.

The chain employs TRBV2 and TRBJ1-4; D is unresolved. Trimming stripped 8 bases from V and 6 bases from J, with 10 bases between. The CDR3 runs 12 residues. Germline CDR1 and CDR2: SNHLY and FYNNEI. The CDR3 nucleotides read TGTGCCAGCGGGGAGAGCGATGAAAAACTGTTTTTT. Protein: CASGESDEKLFF.

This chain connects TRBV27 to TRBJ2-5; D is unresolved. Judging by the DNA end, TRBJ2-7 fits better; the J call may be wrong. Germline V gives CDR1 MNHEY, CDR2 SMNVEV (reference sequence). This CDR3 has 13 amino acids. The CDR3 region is CASSSHLGHEQYF. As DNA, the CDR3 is TGTGCCAGCAGTTCCCATCTTGGCCACGAGCAGTACTTC.

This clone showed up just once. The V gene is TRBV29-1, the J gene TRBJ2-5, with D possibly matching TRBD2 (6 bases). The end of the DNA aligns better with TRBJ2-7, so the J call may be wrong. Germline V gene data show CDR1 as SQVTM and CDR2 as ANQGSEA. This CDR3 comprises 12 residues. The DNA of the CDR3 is TGCAGCGTTGAAGATTTGGGGGGCGAGCAGTACTTC. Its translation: CSVEDLGGEQYF.

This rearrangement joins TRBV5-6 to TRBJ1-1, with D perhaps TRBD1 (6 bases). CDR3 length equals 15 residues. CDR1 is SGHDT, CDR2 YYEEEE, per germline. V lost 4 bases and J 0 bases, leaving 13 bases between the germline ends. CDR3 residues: CASSDGPGVNTEAFF. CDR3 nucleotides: TGTGCCAGCAGCGATGGCCCAGGGGTGAACACTGAAGCTTTCTTT.

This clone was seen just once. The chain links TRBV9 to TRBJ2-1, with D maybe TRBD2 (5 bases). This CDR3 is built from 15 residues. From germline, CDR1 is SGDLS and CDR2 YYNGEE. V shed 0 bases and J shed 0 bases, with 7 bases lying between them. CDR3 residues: CASSVGGNSYNEQFF. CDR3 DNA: TGTGCCAGCAGCGTAGGAGGGAACTCCTACAATGAGCAGTTCTTC. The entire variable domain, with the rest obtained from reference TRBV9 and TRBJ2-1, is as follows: DSGVTQTPKHLITATGQRVTLRCSPRSGDLSVYWYQQSLDQGLQFLIQYYNGEERAKGNILERFSAQQFPDLHSELNLSSLELGDSALYFCASSVGGNSYNEQFFGPGTRLTVL.

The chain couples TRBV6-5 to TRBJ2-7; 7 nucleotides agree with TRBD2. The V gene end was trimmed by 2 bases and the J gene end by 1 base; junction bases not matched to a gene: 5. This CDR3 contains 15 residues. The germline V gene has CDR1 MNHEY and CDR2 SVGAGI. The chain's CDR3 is CASSYGRGRSYEQYF. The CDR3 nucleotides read TGTGCCAGCAGTTACGGGAGGGGCCGATCCTACGAGCAGTACTTC.

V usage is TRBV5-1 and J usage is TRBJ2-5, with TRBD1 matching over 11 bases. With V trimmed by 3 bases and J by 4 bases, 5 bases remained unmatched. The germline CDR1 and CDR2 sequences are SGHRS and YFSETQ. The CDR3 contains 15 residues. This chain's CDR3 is CASSSGQGAGETQYF. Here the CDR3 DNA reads TGCGCCAGCAGCTCAGGACAGGGGGCAGGAGAGACCCAGTACTTC.

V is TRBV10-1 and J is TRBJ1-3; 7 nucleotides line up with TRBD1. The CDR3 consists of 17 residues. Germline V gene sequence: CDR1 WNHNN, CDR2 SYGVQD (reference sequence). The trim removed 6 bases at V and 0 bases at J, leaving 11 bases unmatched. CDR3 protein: CASRGGTVSYSGNTIYF. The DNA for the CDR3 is TGCGCCAGCAGGGGGGGGACAGTCTCATACTCTGGAAACACCATATATTTT.

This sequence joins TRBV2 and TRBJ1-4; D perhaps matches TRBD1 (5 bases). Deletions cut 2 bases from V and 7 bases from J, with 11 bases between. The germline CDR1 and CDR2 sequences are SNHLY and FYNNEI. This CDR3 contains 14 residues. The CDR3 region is CASSESRVTEKLFF. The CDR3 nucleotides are TGTGCCAGCAGTGAATCCAGGGTGACTGAAAAACTGTTTTTT.

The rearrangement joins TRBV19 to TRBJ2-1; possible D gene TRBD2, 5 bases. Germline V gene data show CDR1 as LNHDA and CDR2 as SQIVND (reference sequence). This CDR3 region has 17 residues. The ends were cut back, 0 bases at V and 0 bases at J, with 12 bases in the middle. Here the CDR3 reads CASSIEVDSSSYNEQFF. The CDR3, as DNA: TGTGCCAGTAGTATAGAAGTGGACTCTAGCTCCTACAATGAGCAGTTCTTC.

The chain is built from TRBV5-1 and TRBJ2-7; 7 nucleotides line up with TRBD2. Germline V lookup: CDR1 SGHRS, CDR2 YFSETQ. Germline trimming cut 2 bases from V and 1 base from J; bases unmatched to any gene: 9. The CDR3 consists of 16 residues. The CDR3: CASSLPLAGISYEQYF. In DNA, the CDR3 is TGCGCCAGCAGCTTACCCTTAGCGGGTATTTCCTACGAGCAGTACTTC.